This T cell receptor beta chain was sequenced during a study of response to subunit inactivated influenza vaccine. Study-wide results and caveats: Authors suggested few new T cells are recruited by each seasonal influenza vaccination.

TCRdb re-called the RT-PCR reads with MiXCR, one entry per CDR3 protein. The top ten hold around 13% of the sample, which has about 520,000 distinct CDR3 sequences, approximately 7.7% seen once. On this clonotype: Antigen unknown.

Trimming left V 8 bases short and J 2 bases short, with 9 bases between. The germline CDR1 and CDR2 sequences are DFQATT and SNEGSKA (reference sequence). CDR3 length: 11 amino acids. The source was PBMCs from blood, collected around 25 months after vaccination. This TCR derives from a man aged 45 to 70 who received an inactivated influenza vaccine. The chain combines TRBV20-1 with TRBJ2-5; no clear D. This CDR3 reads CSPVEQETQYF. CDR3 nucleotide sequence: TGCAGTCCGGTGGAACAAGAGACCCAGTACTTC.